Given below is one T cell receptor beta chain in context. The data originate from a study of blood T cell repertoires in COVID-19. Study background: Some COVID-19 samples were acute and others convalescent; all came from the United States, Italy and Spain.

The V end lost 4 bases, the J end lost 10 bases, and 17 bases lay between the germline ends. Germline loops: CDR1 SGHTA, CDR2 FQGNSA. The CDR3 contains 15 residues. Profiled with immunoSEQ multiplex PCR; TCRdb holds only in-frame clones, not every one. The table lists around 190,000 clones, over 80% of them singletons, with over 9% in the top ten. Participants came from around 25 US areas, aged about 18 to 95 years. Clinical history as reported by participants underpinned cohort assignment. This receptor was obtained from a man aged 18 to 35 with acute COVID-19. The genes are TRBV7-2 and TRBJ1-6; possible D gene TRBD1, 6 bases. The specimen was PBMCs or T cells enriched from blood (not recorded which). The CDR3 loop is CASSSNRERGSPLHF. CDR3 coding DNA: TGTGCCAGCAGCTCAAACAGGGAGCGGGGCTCACCCCTCCACTTT.